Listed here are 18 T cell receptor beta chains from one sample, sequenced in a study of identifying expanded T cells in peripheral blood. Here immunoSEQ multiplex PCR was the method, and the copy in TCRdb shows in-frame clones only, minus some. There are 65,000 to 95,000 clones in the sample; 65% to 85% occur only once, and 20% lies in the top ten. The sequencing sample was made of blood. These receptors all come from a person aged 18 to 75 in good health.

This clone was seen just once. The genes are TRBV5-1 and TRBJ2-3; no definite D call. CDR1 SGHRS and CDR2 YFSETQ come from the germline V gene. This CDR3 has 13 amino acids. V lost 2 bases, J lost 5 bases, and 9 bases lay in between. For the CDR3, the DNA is TGCGCCAGCAGCTTCTTTCCGGAAGATACGCAGTATTTT. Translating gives CASSFFPEDTQYF.

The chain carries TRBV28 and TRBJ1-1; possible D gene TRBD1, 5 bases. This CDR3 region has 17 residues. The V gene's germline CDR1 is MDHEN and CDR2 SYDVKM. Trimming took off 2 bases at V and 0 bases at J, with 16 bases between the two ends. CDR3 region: CASSLRTGTGMNTEAFF. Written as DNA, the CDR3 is TGTGCCAGCAGTTTACGCACCGGGACGGGGATGAACACTGAAGCTTTCTTT.

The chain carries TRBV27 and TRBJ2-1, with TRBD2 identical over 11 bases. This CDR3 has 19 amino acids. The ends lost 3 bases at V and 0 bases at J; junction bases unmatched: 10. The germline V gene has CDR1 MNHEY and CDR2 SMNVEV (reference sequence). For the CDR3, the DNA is TGTGCCAGCAGTTTGGTCGGGACTAGCGGATGGAGCTCCTACAATGAGCAGTTCTTC. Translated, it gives CASSLVGTSGWSSYNEQFF.

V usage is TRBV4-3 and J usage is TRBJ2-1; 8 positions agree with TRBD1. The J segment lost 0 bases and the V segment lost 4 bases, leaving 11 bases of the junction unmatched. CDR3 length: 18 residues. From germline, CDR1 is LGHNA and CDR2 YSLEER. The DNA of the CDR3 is TGCGCCAGCAGCCCAGACAGGGGAAGAACGAGCTCCTACAATGAGCAGTTCTTC. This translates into CASSPDRGRTSSYNEQFF.

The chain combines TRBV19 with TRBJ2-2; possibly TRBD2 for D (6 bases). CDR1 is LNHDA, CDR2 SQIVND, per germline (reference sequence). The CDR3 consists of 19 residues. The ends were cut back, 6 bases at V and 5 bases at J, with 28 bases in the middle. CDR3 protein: CASSTTRDSQSKRTGELFF. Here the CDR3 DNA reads TGTGCCAGTAGCACGACCCGGGACTCCCAATCTAAGCGAACCGGGGAGCTGTTTTTT.

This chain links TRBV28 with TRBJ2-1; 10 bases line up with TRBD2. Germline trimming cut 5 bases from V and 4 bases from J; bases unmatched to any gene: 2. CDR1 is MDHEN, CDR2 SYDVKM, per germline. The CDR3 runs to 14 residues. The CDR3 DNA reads TGTGCCAGCAGTAGGACTAGCGGTTACAATGAGCAGTTCTTC. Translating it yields CASSRTSGYNEQFF. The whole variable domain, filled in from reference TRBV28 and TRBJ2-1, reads DVKVTQSSRYLVKRTGEKVFLECVQDMDHENMFWYRQDPGLGLRLIYFSYDVKMKEKGDIPEGYSVSREKKERFSLILESASTNQTSMYLCASSRTSGYNEQFFGPGTRLTVL.

The CDR3 DNA reads as TGTGCCAGCAGTTTGAAGGGATGGCCTATCAATGAGCAGTTCTTC. This codes for CASSLKGWPINEQFF. The chain uses TRBV28 and TRBJ2-1; D unclear. V lost 3 bases to trimming and J lost 6 bases, with 15 bases between them. Germline CDR1 MDHEN, CDR2 SYDVKM. The CDR3 extends over 15 amino acids.

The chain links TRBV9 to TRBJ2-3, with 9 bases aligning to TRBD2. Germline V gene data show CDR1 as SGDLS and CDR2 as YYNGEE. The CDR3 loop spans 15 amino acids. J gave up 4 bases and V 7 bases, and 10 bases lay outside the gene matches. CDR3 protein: CASGEGSGSADTQYF. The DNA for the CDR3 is TGTGCCAGCGGTGAAGGTAGCGGGAGTGCAGATACGCAGTATTTT.

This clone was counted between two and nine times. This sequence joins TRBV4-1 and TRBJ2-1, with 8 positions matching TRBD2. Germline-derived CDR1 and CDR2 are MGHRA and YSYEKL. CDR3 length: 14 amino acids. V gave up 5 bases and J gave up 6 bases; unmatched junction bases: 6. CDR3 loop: CASSNPGTSNEQFF. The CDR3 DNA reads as TGCGCCAGCAGCAATCCCGGGACTAGCAATGAGCAGTTCTTC.

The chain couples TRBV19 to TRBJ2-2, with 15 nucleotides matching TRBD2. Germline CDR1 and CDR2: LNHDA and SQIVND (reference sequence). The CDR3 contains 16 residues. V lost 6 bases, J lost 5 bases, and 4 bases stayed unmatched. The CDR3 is CASRPGLAGGTGELFF. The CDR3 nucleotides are TGTGCCAGTAGGCCGGGACTAGCGGGAGGTACCGGGGAGCTGTTTTTT.

The CDR3 here is CASSPSYTTGELFF. CDR3 DNA sequence: TGTGCCAGCAGCCCCTCCTATACCACCGGGGAGCTGTTTTTT. The rearrangement uses TRBV7-3 and TRBJ2-2; D remains ambiguous. V lost 5 bases and J 4 bases, leaving 11 bases between the germline ends. The CDR3 is 14 residues long. Per the germline V gene, CDR1 is SGHTA and CDR2 is FQGTGA.

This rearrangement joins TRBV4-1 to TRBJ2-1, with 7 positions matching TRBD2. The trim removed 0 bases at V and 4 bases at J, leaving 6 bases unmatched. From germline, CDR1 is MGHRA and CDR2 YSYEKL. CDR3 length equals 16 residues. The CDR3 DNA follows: TGCGCCAGCAGCCAAGAATGGCGGGAGAGATACAATGAGCAGTTCTTC. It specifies CASSQEWRERYNEQFF.

The CDR3 DNA is TGTGCCAGCAGCTTTACCGGGAGCCGGCTCGACGAGCAGTACTTC. Its translation: CASSFTGSRLDEQYF. The J gene is TRBJ2-7, the V gene TRBV7-2; D might be TRBD2 (6 bases). The germline V gene has CDR1 SGHTA and CDR2 FQGNSA. This CDR3 contains 15 residues. Trimming pared 3 bases from V and 5 bases from J, leaving 17 bases between.

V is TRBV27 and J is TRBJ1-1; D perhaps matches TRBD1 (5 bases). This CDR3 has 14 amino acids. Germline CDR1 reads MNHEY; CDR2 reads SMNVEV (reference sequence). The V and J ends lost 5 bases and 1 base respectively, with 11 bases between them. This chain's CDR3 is CASSPGLSNTEAFF. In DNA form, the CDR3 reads TGTGCCAGCAGTCCAGGGCTTTCGAACACTGAAGCTTTCTTT.

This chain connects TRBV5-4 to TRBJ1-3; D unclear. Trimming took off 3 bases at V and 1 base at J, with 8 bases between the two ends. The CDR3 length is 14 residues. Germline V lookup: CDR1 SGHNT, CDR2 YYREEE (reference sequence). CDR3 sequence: CASSSLTSGNTIYF. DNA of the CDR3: TGTGCCAGCAGCTCCTTGACATCTGGAAACACCATATATTTT.

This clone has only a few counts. DNA of the CDR3: TGTGCCAGTAGTGGCCGGGTGGATGAAAAACTGTTTTTT. This gives the protein CASSGRVDEKLFF. The chain recombines TRBV19 with TRBJ1-4; unclear D gene. The CDR3 covers 13 residues. V shed 5 bases and J shed 6 bases, with 10 bases lying between them. CDR1 and CDR2 from the germline V gene are LNHDA and SQIVND (reference sequence).

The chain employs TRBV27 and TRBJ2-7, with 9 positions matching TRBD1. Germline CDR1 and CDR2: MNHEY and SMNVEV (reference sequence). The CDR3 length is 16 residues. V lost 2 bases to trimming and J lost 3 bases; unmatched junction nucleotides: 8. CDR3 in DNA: TGTGCCAGCAGTTTACGGACAGGGGCTCTCTTCTACGAGCAGTACTTC. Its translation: CASSLRTGALFYEQYF.

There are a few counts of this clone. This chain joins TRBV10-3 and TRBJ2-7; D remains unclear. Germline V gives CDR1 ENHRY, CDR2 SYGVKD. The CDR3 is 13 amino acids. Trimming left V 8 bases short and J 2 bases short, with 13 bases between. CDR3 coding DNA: TGTGCCATCTCTGAGGTGGTCGCCTACGAGCAGTACTTC. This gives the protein CAISEVVAYEQYF.